The rows below give T cell receptor beta chains drawn from one sample of a study of identical twins. MiXCR was run by TCRdb on the 5' RACE reads, yielding one entry per CDR3 protein. Found here are a few hundred thousand distinct CDR3 sequences, over 12% of them singletons; the top ten hold around 0.48%. This sample also belongs to another study, concerning yellow fever vaccine responses in identical twins.

The specimen sequenced was CD4+ T cells sorted from blood. These receptors came from a woman aged 18-29 years in good health. CDR3s leave out the opening cysteine and the closing phenylalanine or tryptophan.

v_call | cdr3_aa
TRBV7-9 | ASSLAGGSKTQY
TRBV10-3 | AISEVGGYANTGELF
TRBV6-7 | ASPRVPWEQPQH
TRBV6-5 | ASSNTGLVTDTQY
TRBV28 | ASSAGTSLREQF
TRBV19 | ASSTRVSVAGGRAEQY
TRBV5-3 | ASFPPTALNQPQH
TRBV11-2 | ASSPLLGTSGSGTQY
TRBV12-3/TRBV12-4 | ASSNLGTSRTDTQY
TRBV7-2 | ASSPGQSSNYGYT
TRBV3-1 | ASSPYFGTGRDTQY
TRBV29-1 | SVAGLAGVDEQY
TRBV20-1 | SATSKGTAYNEQF
TRBV24-1 | ATSEASGGQETQY
TRBV7-9 | ASSLPPGNTIY
TRBV11-2 | ASSRLSGGGGGEQF
TRBV5-1 | ASSLEPRQRTNTGELF
TRBV7-7 | ASSPRATSGTGELF
TRBV5-1 | ASSLSGGTGVEKLF
TRBV7-6 | ASSPRGQGEAGNQPQH
TRBV7-9 | ASSFWLTGGTGELF
TRBV2 | ASSRLDRATSTGLLAEAF
TRBV6-1 | ASSPLAGHSNQPQH
TRBV2 | ASRVTSGPLNTGELF
TRBV5-1 | ASSLVQGGNSYNEQF
TRBV15 | ATSRLGTAYSNQPQH
TRBV15 | ATSRVGGVDTQY
TRBV6-2/TRBV6-3 | ASSAPDARETQY
TRBV20-1 | SARDWRGAASYNEQF
TRBV6-4 | ASRGQGLYNEQF
TRBV12-3/TRBV12-4 | ASSRAGGDNEQF
TRBV9 | ASSVGLAVASDTQY
TRBV4-1 | ASSRRRVGVGYEQY
TRBV12-3/TRBV12-4 | ASSLGEWDHGYT
TRBV12-3/TRBV12-4 | ASSRPAPTDTQY
TRBV15 | ATSRDLGRFTDTQY
TRBV11-1 | ASSVGSNTGELF
TRBV5-1 | ASSLTPLAGGAEQF
TRBV6-2/TRBV6-3 | ASSYYSTDTQY
TRBV12-3/TRBV12-4 | ASSYLPRGHTDTQY
TRBV3-1 | ASSHSVGRYNEQF
TRBV6-5 | ASSYTSMGQGTPLH
TRBV6-1 | ASSATTGQGGAVRTDTQY
TRBV28 | ASSTTGGASYGYT
TRBV6-1 | ASRPTSVTGELF
TRBV7-3 | ASSMGTPGTGELF
TRBV20-1 | SARARQGSNTEAF
TRBV12-3/TRBV12-4 | ASSYRREGNTEAF
TRBV29-1 | SVERGGYNEQF
TRBV12-3/TRBV12-4 | ASSLDRVTGELF
TRBV4-2 | ASSQEGRLAGSYEQY
TRBV7-9 | ASSLSRDGTQY